This entry lists 27 T cell receptor beta chains sequenced from one sample in a study of T-cell memory formation after mild COVID-19 listed by TCRdb under 2021. The library was prepared using 5' RACE. This sample was sequenced with an Illumina NovaSeq 6000. Using fastp at Q25 and MiXCR, TCRdb reprocessed the public reads and kept productive beta chains. Merged by CDR3 protein, the rows form single entries marked with the most common genes and DNA. Across this sample there are over 400,000 distinct CDR3 sequences, with 20% to 30% seen only once. The ten most abundant clones make up roughly 13% of the sample. Source material: PBMCs or a T cell subset sorted from them (not recorded which). Receptor source: an adult woman who had mild COVID-19 (a few samples of this study predate the infection). The sample titles of this study are shuffled in the database, so cell type and time point are left out; the donor was told from shared clones.

The chain joins TRBV29-1 to TRBJ1-5, with D perhaps matching TRBD1 (5 bases). The germline V gene encodes CDR1 SQVTM and CDR2 ANQGSEA. CDR3 size: 14 residues. Trimming took 4 bases from V and 3 from J, leaving 13 bases between them. Here the CDR3 reads CSVVEQGHNQPQHF. In nucleotides, the CDR3 is TGCAGCGTTGTAGAGCAGGGCCACAATCAGCCCCAGCATTTT.

This clonotype was found a few times. The chain combines TRBV5-6 with TRBJ2-2; D is undetermined. This CDR3 region has 13 residues. V shed 4 bases and J shed 6 bases, with 10 bases lying between them. CDR1 and CDR2 from the germline V gene are SGHDT and YYEEEE. DNA for the CDR3: TGTGCCAGCAGCCTAACAGAAGCCGGGGAGCTGTTTTTT. Translated: CASSLTEAGELFF.

The chain employs TRBV18 and TRBJ2-3; D is unclear. CDR3 length: 14 residues. Germline values: CDR1 KGHSH, CDR2 LQKENI. The V gene lost 0 bases and the J gene lost 3 bases, with 7 bases spanning the gap. The CDR3 reads CASSPPTETDTQYF. The CDR3 bases are TGTGCCAGCTCACCACCGACTGAAACAGATACGCAGTATTTT.

V gene TRBV24-1 combines with J gene TRBJ2-5; D is unresolved. From germline, CDR1 is KGHDR and CDR2 SFDVKD. V lost 1 base and J 4 bases, leaving 6 bases between the germline ends. CDR3 length: 13 amino acids. The CDR3 here is CATSDFLPETQYF. CDR3 DNA sequence: TGTGCCACCAGTGATTTCCTCCCAGAGACCCAGTACTTC.

This chain connects TRBV9 to TRBJ2-5, with 10 bases fitting TRBD2. CDR3 length equals 15 residues. The V gene end was trimmed by 2 bases and the J gene end by 4 bases; junction bases not matched to a gene: 5. Looked up from germline, CDR1 is SGDLS and CDR2 is YYNGEE. The CDR3 DNA reads TGTGCCAGCAGCGTCATAGCGGGAGGAGGAGAGACCCAGTACTTC. Protein: CASSVIAGGGETQYF.

The chain links TRBV3-1 to TRBJ2-7; weak D call: TRBD2 (6 bases). The CDR3 loop spans 13 amino acids. Germline values: CDR1 LGHDT, CDR2 YNNKEL (reference sequence). Trimming left V 4 bases short and J 9 bases short, with 16 bases between. The CDR3 DNA follows: TGTGCCAGCAGCCTCGGTCCCGGGAGTGCGCAGTACTTC. Translation gives CASSLGPGSAQYF.

The chain links TRBV14 to TRBJ2-3, with D unclear. The CDR3 length is 13 residues. The V gene lost 4 bases and the J gene lost 4 bases, with 9 bases spanning the gap. From germline, CDR1 is SGHDN and CDR2 FVKESK. The DNA of the CDR3 is TGTGCCAGCAGCCTACTGGCGGCAGATACGCAGTATTTT. Encoded protein: CASSLLAADTQYF.

This chain joins TRBV7-7 and TRBJ2-1, with D hard to call. The V gene's germline CDR1 is SSHAT and CDR2 FNYEAQ (reference sequence). Trimming stripped 1 base from V and 7 bases from J, with 11 bases between. This CDR3 spans 14 amino acids. CDR3 in amino acids: CASSLGVSRNEQFF. As DNA, the CDR3 is TGTGCCAGCAGCTTAGGGGTGTCTCGAAATGAGCAGTTCTTC. Full variable domain (missing parts from reference TRBV7-7 and TRBJ2-1): GAGVSQSPRYKVTKRGQDVTLRCDPISSHATLYWYQQALGQGPEFLTYFNYEAQPDKSGLPSDRFSAERPEGSISTLTIQRTEQRDSAMYRCASSLGVSRNEQFFGPGTRLTVL.

This rearrangement joins TRBV28 to TRBJ2-5; 8 bases align to TRBD2. The germline V gene has CDR1 MDHEN and CDR2 SYDVKM. This CDR3 is 15 amino acids long. The J segment lost 3 bases and the V segment lost 5 bases, leaving 8 bases of the junction unmatched. CDR3 protein: CASSTTGTREETQYF. CDR3 DNA: TGTGCCAGCAGTACAACCGGGACTAGGGAAGAGACCCAGTACTTC.

This clonotype showed up just a few times. The CDR3: CATSDLLTTDTQYF. Written as DNA, the CDR3 is TGTGCCACCAGTGATTTGCTTACCACAGATACGCAGTATTTT. The chain joins TRBV24-1 to TRBJ2-3, with D uncertain. From germline, CDR1 is KGHDR and CDR2 SFDVKD. The CDR3 length is 14 residues. The ends were cut back, 0 bases at V and 2 bases at J, with 5 bases in the middle.

The chain is built from TRBV3-1 and TRBJ2-4; 9 bases are shared with TRBD1. The V and J ends lost 5 bases and 1 base, in that order; junction bases with no gene match: 6. The CDR3 loop spans 16 amino acids. Germline V lookup: CDR1 LGHDT, CDR2 YNNKEL (reference sequence). CDR3 sequence: CASSYGGQGAKNIQYF. The CDR3 bases are TGTGCCAGCAGCTATGGTGGACAGGGGGCCAAAAACATTCAGTACTTC.

The gene calls are TRBV29-1 and TRBJ2-7, with TRBD1 as a possible D gene (6 bases). CDR1 SQVTM and CDR2 ANQGSEA come from the germline V gene. The ends were cut back, 7 bases at V and 6 bases at J, with 19 bases in the middle. The CDR3 loop spans 13 amino acids. In nucleotides, the CDR3 is TGCAGCGCCTACTTAACAGGGATGCGCGAGCAGTACTTC. Its translation: CSAYLTGMREQYF.

The chain links TRBV5-1 to TRBJ2-5; the match to TRBD1 covers 8 bases. This CDR3 spans 15 amino acids. In germline, CDR1 is SGHRS, CDR2 YFSETQ. J gave up 5 bases and V 0 bases, and 6 bases lay outside the gene matches. CDR3 sequence (DNA): TGCGCCAGCAGCTTGGGACAGGGGAGGACGGAGACCCAGTACTTC. Protein sequence: CASSLGQGRTETQYF.

This clonotype occurred a few times. This chain links TRBV29-1 with TRBJ2-2; D is ambiguous. Trimming cost V 4 bases and J 3 bases, with 6 bases left between them. Germline CDR1 reads SQVTM; CDR2 reads ANQGSEA. This CDR3 comprises 12 residues. The CDR3 nucleotides read TGCAGCGTTGTTTTGGACACCGGGGAGCTGTTTTTT. Residues: CSVVLDTGELFF.

Only a few counts were recorded for this clonotype. The V call is TRBV5-1, the J call TRBJ2-5; D uncertain. From germline, CDR1 is SGHRS and CDR2 YFSETQ. The CDR3 extends over 13 amino acids. The V gene lost 4 bases and the J gene lost 3 bases, with 10 bases spanning the gap. Written as DNA, the CDR3 is TGCGCCAGCAGCCCCTGGACGGAAGAGACCCAGTACTTC. It codes for CASSPWTEETQYF.

The sample holds a few counts of this clonotype. The chain recombines TRBV29-1 with TRBJ2-2; TRBD1 matches at 8 bases. This CDR3 has 14 residues. Germline CDR1 reads SQVTM; CDR2 reads ANQGSEA. Trimming cost V 7 bases and J 0 bases; bases outside gene matches: 4. The CDR3: CSGGQGANTGELFF. The CDR3 DNA sequence: TGCAGCGGTGGACAGGGAGCGAACACCGGGGAGCTGTTTTTT.

The table lists this clonotype with a few counts. The CDR3 DNA is TGTGCCACCAGTGATCAACAGGGAAGTGCCCACGAGCAGTACTTC. Amino acids: CATSDQQGSAHEQYF. This rearrangement joins TRBV24-1 to TRBJ2-7, with a possible D match to TRBD1 (6 bases). Per the germline V gene, CDR1 is KGHDR and CDR2 is SFDVKD. Deletions cut 3 bases from V and 5 bases from J, with 16 bases between. This CDR3 comprises 15 residues.

V is TRBV7-2 and J is TRBJ2-1; the match to TRBD1 covers 8 bases. J lost 8 bases, V lost 5 bases, and 11 bases had no gene match. Germline-derived CDR1 and CDR2 are SGHTA and FQGNSA. The CDR3 totals 15 residues. The CDR3 bases are TGTGCCAGCAGCCCCGGACAGGGTTGGGCCGATGAGCAGTTCTTC. Translated, it gives CASSPGQGWADEQFF.

This clonotype came up many times. V gene TRBV9 combines with J gene TRBJ1-6, with 8 nucleotides matching TRBD1. The J segment lost 5 bases and the V segment lost 4 bases, leaving 5 bases of the junction unmatched. The germline gives CDR1 SGDLS, CDR2 YYNGEE. There are 15 residues in the CDR3. This chain's CDR3 is CASSPRTGNNSPLHF. CDR3 sequence (DNA): TGTGCCAGCAGCCCCCGGACAGGGAATAATTCACCCCTCCACTTT.

This rearrangement joins TRBV19 to TRBJ1-2; 10 positions agree with TRBD1. CDR1 LNHDA and CDR2 SQIVND come from the germline V gene (reference sequence). The CDR3 runs to 14 residues. V dropped 4 bases and J dropped 6; count of bases not matched to a gene: 5. The CDR3 loop reads CASSTRDRGNGYTF. The DNA of the CDR3 is TGTGCCAGTAGTACCCGGGACAGGGGAAATGGCTACACCTTC. Full variable domain (remainder filled in from reference TRBV19 and TRBJ1-2): DGGITQSPKYLFRKEGQNVTLSCEQNLNHDAMYWYRQDPGQGLRLIYYSQIVNDFQKGDIAEGYSVSREKKESFPLTVTSAQKNPTAFYLCASSTRDRGNGYTFGSGTRLTVV.

This clonotype was observed a handful of times. This chain links TRBV6-5 with TRBJ2-7, with D perhaps TRBD2 (5 bases). This CDR3 spans 14 amino acids. Trimming took off 0 bases at V and 3 bases at J, with 9 bases between the two ends. Per germline, CDR1 MNHEY and CDR2 SVGAGI. The CDR3 DNA follows: TGTGCCAGCAGTTACTCGCTAGCTAACTACGAGCAGTACTTC. Encoded protein: CASSYSLANYEQYF.

The J gene is TRBJ2-7, the V gene TRBV6-2 or TRBV6-3; 7 bases agree with TRBD2. Trimming took 6 bases from V and 5 from J; bases not matched to a gene: 7. The CDR3 sequence is 13 residues long. The germline CDR1 and CDR2 sequences are MNHEY and SVGEGT. The CDR3 DNA reads as TGTGCCAGCAGGCCGACTAGCTACGACGAGCAGTACTTC. It specifies CASRPTSYDEQYF.

V gene TRBV4-1 combines with J gene TRBJ2-1; TRBD2 might be the D (6 bases). Germline loops: CDR1 MGHRA, CDR2 YSYEKL. V lost 3 bases and J 3 bases, leaving 9 bases between the germline ends. The CDR3 runs to 14 residues. The CDR3 sequence: CASSHLAVYNEQFF. The CDR3, as DNA: TGCGCCAGCAGCCATTTAGCGGTCTACAATGAGCAGTTCTTC.

This chain joins TRBV5-1 and TRBJ1-4, with D possibly TRBD1 on 6 matching bases. The V and J ends lost 4 bases and 3 bases respectively, with 10 bases between them. Germline CDR1 and CDR2: SGHRS and YFSETQ. This CDR3 contains 14 residues. CDR3 loop: CASSERQANEKLFF. The CDR3 nucleotides are TGCGCCAGCAGCGAGCGACAGGCTAATGAAAAACTGTTTTTT.

This clonotype was seen ten or more times. The chain uses TRBV2 and TRBJ1-1, with TRBD1 matching 7 bases. The length of the CDR3 is 12 residues. Trimming at V came to 9 bases and at J to 4 bases, leaving 5 bases not matched to a gene. Germline V CDR1 and CDR2: SNHLY, FYNNEI. In DNA form, the CDR3 reads TGTGCCAGTGACCGGGACAGCACTGAAGCTTTCTTT. It translates to CASDRDSTEAFF.

The DNA of the CDR3 is TGTGCCAGCAGCTCACCCGGGACTAGCGGGGTGGTCGGCACAGATACGCAGTATTTT. It is translated as CASSSPGTSGVVGTDTQYF. This sequence joins TRBV5-4 and TRBJ2-3; TRBD2 agrees at 13 bases. In germline, CDR1 is SGHNT, CDR2 YYREEE (reference sequence). The CDR3 sequence is 19 residues long. V trimming: 3 bases; J trimming: 1 base; junction bases outside the gene matches: 11.

The V and J genes are TRBV6-2 or TRBV6-3 and TRBJ1-5; D remains ambiguous. CDR3 length equals 15 residues. Germline V gene sequence: CDR1 MNHEY, CDR2 SVGEGT. Trimming removed 3 bases at V and 5 bases at J, with 14 bases between. DNA for the CDR3: TGTGCCAGCAGTTATTACTTTGGTGGTCATCAGCCCCAGCATTTT. This sequence encodes CASSYYFGGHQPQHF.